This record covers a single TCR beta chain. What it binds is unknown. Here immunoSEQ multiplex PCR was the method, and the copy in TCRdb shows in-frame clones only, minus some. Seen here are around 170,000 clones, roughly 85% observed once, and the top ten hold approximately 15%. These data come from a study of cytomegalovirus exposure and HLA in healthy donors. The validation cohort, a group of over a hundred subjects, included the donors and was separate from the roughly 720-subject first cohort. Study-wide results and caveats: The authors listed some 150 TCR beta chains as cytomegalovirus-associated.

The receptor was derived from a man between 18 and 35 years old in good health and CMV-seropositive. The specimen sequenced was PBMCs.

This CDR3 is CASSQTGTGNYNEQFF. The CDR3, as DNA: TGCGCCAGCAGCCAAACGGGGACAGGGAACTACAATGAGCAGTTCTTC. The V call is TRBV4-1, the J call TRBJ2-1; the match to TRBD1 covers 9 bases. Germline lookup yields CDR1 MGHRA and CDR2 YSYEKL. The CDR3 is 16 amino acids. V lost 2 bases to trimming and J lost 3 bases; unmatched junction nucleotides: 5.